Each of the 24 T cell receptor beta chains below was sequenced from the same sample in a study of cytomegalovirus exposure and HLA in healthy donors. Vbeta (60) and Jbeta (13) primers were used in the PCR. Using immunoSEQ multiplex PCR, the repertoire was profiled, and TCRdb retains in-frame clones only, with some absent. Here the sample spans about 110,000 clones, roughly 86% being singletons. Sequencing was performed on PBMCs. Source of these receptors: a man in his forties in good health and CMV-seronegative.

This chain uses TRBV5-1 with TRBJ2-1; D perhaps matches TRBD2 (5 bases). Germline assignment: CDR1 SGHRS and CDR2 YFSETQ. CDR3 size: 16 residues. V lost 0 bases to trimming and J lost 4 bases, with 14 bases between them. CDR3 nucleotide sequence: TGCGCCAGCAGCTTGGACGAGGGAGTAGGGTACAATGAGCAGTTCTTC. Its protein is CASSLDEGVGYNEQFF.

The J gene is TRBJ2-7, the V gene TRBV4-1, with TRBD1 identical over 9 bases. Trimming cost V 4 bases and J 5 bases; bases outside gene matches: 12. Germline lookup yields CDR1 MGHRA and CDR2 YSYEKL. The CDR3 length is 16 residues. The CDR3 loop is CASSRSGTGNQNEQYF. The CDR3 DNA sequence: TGCGCCAGCAGCCGGTCCGGGACAGGGAATCAGAACGAGCAGTACTTC.

The chain uses TRBV6-1 and TRBJ1-6; perhaps TRBD1 as D (5 bases). Between the trimmed V and J ends, which lost 3 bases and 0 bases, there was a span of 6 bases. The CDR3 is made up of 15 amino acids. CDR1 MNHNS and CDR2 SASEGT come from the germline V gene. The CDR3 DNA reads TGTGCCAGCAGTGACGACAGCTCCTATAATTCACCCCTCCACTTT. Translated: CASSDDSSYNSPLHF.

The chain is built from TRBV6-5 and TRBJ1-2, with no clear D. V was cut by 2 bases and J by 5 bases, with 12 bases left in between. CDR1 is MNHEY, CDR2 SVGAGI, per germline. CDR3 size: 14 residues. For the CDR3, the DNA is TGTGCCAGCAGTTACCGGGAACTTGGATATGGCTACACCTTC. The encoded protein is CASSYRELGYGYTF.

This clone has a single count. The CDR3, as DNA: TGTGCCAGTAGCCCTTCTCCCAGCTCCTACGAGCAGTACTTC. Residues: CASSPSPSSYEQYF. The chain recombines TRBV19 with TRBJ2-7; no clear D. Trimming removed 6 bases at V and 0 bases at J, with 12 bases between. The CDR3 is 14 amino acids. Germline V gene data show CDR1 as LNHDA and CDR2 as SQIVND (reference sequence).

This clone was counted only a few times. V usage is TRBV2 and J usage is TRBJ1-5; 9 nucleotides match TRBD1. V trimming: 8 bases; J trimming: 2 bases; junction bases outside the gene matches: 4. CDR1 is SNHLY, CDR2 FYNNEI, per germline. The CDR3 contains 14 residues. CDR3 region: CASLQGAGNQPQHF. CDR3 nucleotide sequence: TGTGCCAGCCTACAGGGGGCCGGCAATCAGCCCCAGCATTTT. Using reference TRBV2 and TRBJ1-5 for the parts outside the CDR3, the full variable domain is EPEVTQTPSHQVTQMGQEVILRCVPISNHLYFYWYRQILGQKVEFLVSFYNNEISEKSEIFDDQFSVERPDGSNFTLKIRSTKLEDSAMYFCASLQGAGNQPQHFGDGTRLSIL.

The sample holds one count of this clone. The rearrangement joins TRBV29-1 to TRBJ1-1; TRBD1 agrees at 10 bases. CDR1 is SQVTM and CDR2 is ANQGSEA in the germline V gene. The ends lost 6 bases at V and 4 bases at J; junction bases unmatched: 17. This CDR3 has 17 residues. CDR3 sequence (DNA): TGCAGCGTCGCGGGACAGGGGATCGTTGGTCCCTTCACTGAAGCTTTCTTT. It codes for CSVAGQGIVGPFTEAFF. Drawing the rest from reference TRBV29-1 and TRBJ1-1, the complete variable domain is SAVISQKPSRDICQRGTSLTIQCQVDSQVTMMFWYRQQPGQSLTLIATANQGSEATYESGFVIDKFPISRPNLTFSTLTVSNMSPEDSSIYLCSVAGQGIVGPFTEAFFGQGTRLTVV.

A single count supports this clone. V gene TRBV6-6 combines with J gene TRBJ1-2; possibly TRBD1 for D (5 bases). The CDR3 length is 15 residues. Germline CDR1 reads MNHNY; CDR2 reads SVGAGI (reference sequence). Trimming took off 1 base at V and 7 bases at J, with 16 bases between the two ends. Here the CDR3 reads CASSYFQEGSAGYTF. As DNA, the CDR3 is TGTGCCAGCAGTTACTTTCAGGAGGGGTCGGCTGGCTACACCTTC.

This clone has more than one count but fewer than ten. One end of the junction varies from germline; a read error may be responsible. The chain couples TRBV28 to TRBJ2-7; D possibly corresponds to TRBD1 (6 bases). The CDR3 loop spans 12 amino acids. Germline CDR1 reads MDHEN; CDR2 reads SYDVKM. The CDR3 DNA sequence: TGTGCCATCACAGGGACCTCCCACGAGCAGTACTTC. As protein: CAITGTSHEQYF. Drawing the rest from reference TRBV28 and TRBJ2-7, the complete variable domain is DVKVTQSSRYLVKRTGEKVFLECVQDMDHENMFWYRQDPGLGLRLIYFSYDVKMKEKGDIPEGYSVSREKKERFSLILESASTNQTSMYLCAITGTSHEQYFGPGTRLTVT.

The chain couples TRBV4-2 to TRBJ1-5; possible D gene TRBD1, 6 bases. This CDR3 is built from 16 residues. V was cut by 4 bases and J by 4 bases, with 17 bases left in between. The germline V gene encodes CDR1 LGHNA and CDR2 YNFKEQ. CDR3 loop: CASSPETGQHNQPQHF. Here the CDR3 DNA reads TGTGCCAGCAGCCCCGAGACTGGACAGCATAATCAGCCCCAGCATTTT.

This chain links TRBV18 with TRBJ2-7; D gene ambiguous. Germline loops: CDR1 KGHSH, CDR2 LQKENI. CDR3 length equals 13 residues. V was clipped by 10 bases and J by 4 bases, with 17 bases between them. The DNA of the CDR3 is TGTGCCAACTACACGGCTAACTATTACGAGCAGTACTTC. Its translation is CANYTANYYEQYF.

The chain recombines TRBV4-2 with TRBJ2-2, with 9 bases that match TRBD2. The CDR3 contains 16 residues. The J segment lost 5 bases and the V segment lost 4 bases, leaving 8 bases of the junction unmatched. Germline CDR1 LGHNA, CDR2 YNFKEQ. CDR3 nucleotides: TGTGCCAGCAGCCCCTTCCTAGCGGGGCCTACCGGGGAGCTGTTTTTT. It is translated as CASSPFLAGPTGELFF.

The chain carries TRBV18 and TRBJ2-1; D might be TRBD2 (5 bases). Per the germline V gene, CDR1 is KGHSH and CDR2 is LQKENI. V dropped 3 bases and J dropped 10 bases, with 10 bases sitting between them. The CDR3 is made up of 12 amino acids. CDR3 DNA sequence: TGTGCCAGCTCACCCGGGGAAGGAGAGCAGTTCTTC. It specifies CASSPGEGEQFF.

The gene calls are TRBV29-1 and TRBJ2-5; 9 bases are a match to TRBD2. With V trimmed by 4 bases and J by 5 bases, 8 bases remained unmatched. Germline CDR1 reads SQVTM; CDR2 reads ANQGSEA. The CDR3 covers 14 residues. In DNA, the CDR3 is TGCAGCGTTGGTCTAGCGGGGCTACAGGAGACCCAGTACTTC. It yields the protein CSVGLAGLQETQYF.

V usage is TRBV18 and J usage is TRBJ1-2, with a possible D match to TRBD1 (6 bases). Trimming shortened V by 2 bases and J by 8 bases, and 21 bases separated the two germline ends. CDR1 is KGHSH and CDR2 is LQKENI in the germline V gene. The CDR3 spans 16 residues. As DNA, the CDR3 is TGTGCCAGCTCACCAGTCACCGGTGCGGGGGCGTTGGGCTACACCTTC. Translated: CASSPVTGAGALGYTF.

The chain employs TRBV2 and TRBJ1-1, with 8 bases matching TRBD1. This CDR3 is 15 amino acids long. Trimming at V came to 0 bases and at J to 4 bases, leaving 4 bases not matched to a gene. CDR1 is SNHLY, CDR2 FYNNEI, per germline. The CDR3 DNA follows: TGTGCCAGCAGTGAAGCTGGGACAGGCGTCACTGAAGCTTTCTTT. It specifies CASSEAGTGVTEAFF.

This clone was seen only a few times. The rearrangement uses TRBV4-1 and TRBJ1-4, with D uncertain. CDR1 and CDR2 (germline): MGHRA, YSYEKL. The CDR3 has 15 residues. V lost 1 base and J 4 bases, leaving 10 bases between the germline ends. DNA of the CDR3: TGCGCCAGCAGCCAAGTGTCCAGTCTTAATGAAAAACTGTTTTTT. This encodes CASSQVSSLNEKLFF.

V and J are TRBV7-9 and TRBJ1-2, with D hard to call. Trimming shortened V by 2 bases and J by 4 bases, and 11 bases separated the two germline ends. The CDR3 runs to 14 residues. Germline V gene lookup returns CDR1 SEHNR and CDR2 FQNEAQ (reference sequence). DNA of the CDR3: TGTGCCAGCAGCTTATCTGAAGCGAGCTATGGCTACACCTTC. Its translation is CASSLSEASYGYTF.

The gene calls are TRBV11-1 and TRBJ1-1; maybe TRBD1 (6 bases). This CDR3 contains 14 residues. Between the trimmed V and J ends, which lost 3 bases and 2 bases, there was a span of 10 bases. Germline values: CDR1 SGHAT, CDR2 FQDESV (reference sequence). CDR3 loop: CASSFSGGNTEAFF. CDR3 DNA: TGTGCCAGCAGCTTTTCTGGGGGCAACACTGAAGCTTTCTTT.

J is TRBJ1-1 and V is TRBV15; the D is unclear. The germline V and J ends were trimmed by 5 bases and 0 bases, with 4 bases remaining between them. CDR1 is LNHNV and CDR2 is YYDKDF in the germline V gene (reference sequence). This CDR3 is 12 amino acids long. The CDR3 nucleotides read TGTGCCACCAGCCAGATGAACACTGAAGCTTTCTTT. Translating gives CATSQMNTEAFF.

This sequence joins TRBV27 and TRBJ1-2, with D uncertain. Looked up from germline, CDR1 is MNHEY and CDR2 is SMNVEV (reference sequence). This CDR3 region has 12 residues. The ends were cut back, 6 bases at V and 4 bases at J, with 9 bases in the middle. The CDR3 DNA sequence: TGTGCCAGCAGAACAGTCTCCTATGGCTACACCTTC. The encoded protein is CASRTVSYGYTF.

This sequence joins TRBV5-1 and TRBJ1-3; D remains ambiguous. The CDR3 is 13 amino acids. V dropped 1 base and J dropped 4 bases, with 6 bases sitting between them. The germline V gene encodes CDR1 SGHRS and CDR2 YFSETQ. This CDR3 is CASSLTLGNTIYF. The CDR3, as DNA: TGCGCCAGCAGCTTGACCCTAGGAAACACCATATATTTT.

This chain links TRBV6-1 with TRBJ1-1; a possible D gene is TRBD1 (5 bases). The CDR3 runs 14 residues. V lost 4 bases to trimming and J lost 4 bases, with 13 bases between them. From germline, CDR1 is MNHNS and CDR2 SASEGT. This CDR3 reads CASSAREDGTEAFF. As DNA, the CDR3 is TGTGCCAGCAGTGCCAGGGAAGATGGCACTGAAGCTTTCTTT.

This clone showed up just once. V usage is TRBV5-1 and J usage is TRBJ2-1; 8 bases map to TRBD2. The CDR3 is made up of 16 amino acids. Germline V gives CDR1 SGHRS, CDR2 YFSETQ. V trimming: 0 bases; J trimming: 8 bases; junction bases outside the gene matches: 10. The CDR3 sequence: CASSLAGTRGGDEQFF. In nucleotides, the CDR3 is TGCGCCAGCAGCTTGGCCGGGACTAGAGGCGGGGATGAGCAGTTCTTC.